Listed below are T cell receptor beta chains from one sample, sequenced in a study of control samples from healthy donors and cancer patients. The repertoire was sequenced with immunoSEQ multiplex PCR; TCRdb's copy has only in-frame clones and lacks some. The sample has 100,000 to 150,000 clones, roughly 92% seen once. Sequencing was performed on PBMCs. All receptors come from a man at least 80 years old with head and neck cancer. The CDR3 runs from the conserved cysteine through the conserved F or W. D genes are given only for firm matches. Only part of the rows carry a size: once, few, many, or a class if the clone is expanded.

CDR3aa: CASSPGVAGETQYF
CDR3nt: TGTGCCAGCAGCCCAGGAGTAGCAGGGGAGACCCAGTACTTC
j_gene: TRBJ2-5
abundance: -
d_gene: -
v_gene: TRBV7-2

CDR3aa: CASTALGGANVLTF
CDR3nt: TGTGCCAGCACTGCCTTGGGAGGGGCCAACGTCCTGACTTTC
j_gene: TRBJ2-6
abundance: -
d_gene: -
v_gene: TRBV2

CDR3aa: CAWRGNTEAFF
CDR3nt: TGTGCCTGGAGGGGAAACACTGAAGCTTTCTTT
j_gene: TRBJ1-1
abundance: -
d_gene: -
v_gene: TRBV30

CDR3aa: CASSEREPYEQYF
CDR3nt: TGTGCCAGCAGTGAAAGGGAGCCTTACGAGCAGTACTTC
j_gene: TRBJ2-7
abundance: -
d_gene: -
v_gene: TRBV6-1

CDR3aa: CASSPYDSGANVLTF
CDR3nt: TGTGCCAGCTCACCCTACGACTCTGGGGCCAACGTCCTGACTTTC
j_gene: TRBJ2-6
abundance: -
d_gene: -
v_gene: TRBV18

CDR3aa: CASSGQGLETQYF
CDR3nt: TGTGCCAGCTCAGGGCAGGGTTTGGAGACCCAGTACTTC
j_gene: TRBJ2-5
abundance: once
d_gene: -
v_gene: TRBV18

CDR3aa: CASSLSAAGVRHGELFF
CDR3nt: TGTGCCAGCAGCTTAAGCGCAGCGGGGGTTCGGCATGGGGAGCTGTTTTTT
j_gene: TRBJ2-2
abundance: once
d_gene: TRBD2
v_gene: TRBV7-9

CDR3aa: CASSLSAGRSYGYTF
CDR3nt: TGTGCCAGCAGCTTATCTGCGGGGCGTAGCTATGGCTACACCTTC
j_gene: TRBJ1-2
abundance: few
d_gene: -
v_gene: TRBV7-2

CDR3aa: CASRGGTMNQPQHF
CDR3nt: TGTGCCAGCAGGGGGGGGACAATGAATCAGCCCCAGCATTTT
j_gene: TRBJ1-5
abundance: -
d_gene: -
v_gene: TRBV2

CDR3aa: CAISDGLEETQYF
CDR3nt: TGTGCCATCAGTGACGGACTAGAAGAGACCCAGTACTTC
j_gene: TRBJ2-5
abundance: -
d_gene: TRBD2
v_gene: TRBV10-3

CDR3aa: CASSYRVPNYGYTF
CDR3nt: TGTGCCAGCAGTTACCGGGTTCCTAACTATGGCTACACCTTC
j_gene: TRBJ1-2
abundance: -
d_gene: -
v_gene: TRBV6-2/TRBV6-3

CDR3aa: CASSKEVYGYTF
CDR3nt: TGTGCCAGTTCAAAGGAGGTCTATGGCTACACCTTC
j_gene: TRBJ1-2
abundance: -
d_gene: -
v_gene: TRBV2

CDR3aa: CASSSRTGWNYGYTF
CDR3nt: TGTGCCAGCAGTTCCAGGACAGGTTGGAACTATGGCTACACCTTC
j_gene: TRBJ1-2
abundance: -
d_gene: TRBD1
v_gene: TRBV6-5

CDR3aa: CASSRVQGTEAFF
CDR3nt: TGTGCCAGCAGCAGGGTACAGGGGACTGAAGCTTTCTTT
j_gene: TRBJ1-1
abundance: once
d_gene: TRBD1
v_gene: TRBV11-2

CDR3aa: CASSPKGRRGYTF
CDR3nt: TGTGCCAGCAGCCCGAAAGGGAGACGAGGCTACACCTTC
j_gene: TRBJ1-2
abundance: -
d_gene: -
v_gene: TRBV5-4

CDR3aa: CASRSGTGIYGYTF
CDR3nt: TGTGCCAGCAGGTCCGGGACAGGGATCTATGGCTACACCTTC
j_gene: TRBJ1-2
abundance: -
d_gene: TRBD1
v_gene: TRBV9

CDR3aa: CAISELRGRRTEAFF
CDR3nt: TGTGCCATCAGTGAATTAAGGGGCCGGAGGACTGAAGCTTTCTTT
j_gene: TRBJ1-1
abundance: -
d_gene: -
v_gene: TRBV10-3

CDR3aa: CASSLDPPAPISGNTIYF
CDR3nt: TGCGCCAGCAGCTTGGATCCCCCCGCTCCAATCTCTGGAAACACCATATATTTT
j_gene: TRBJ1-3
abundance: -
d_gene: -
v_gene: TRBV5-1

CDR3aa: CASSLAVGAQNSGANVLTF
CDR3nt: TGTGCCAGCAGCTTAGCGGTAGGGGCCCAAAACTCTGGGGCCAACGTCCTGACTTTC
j_gene: TRBJ2-6
abundance: -
d_gene: -
v_gene: TRBV7-6

CDR3aa: CASSLDVRGLPDYGYTF
CDR3nt: TGCGCCAGCAGCTTGGACGTAAGGGGGCTCCCGGACTATGGCTACACCTTC
j_gene: TRBJ1-2
abundance: -
d_gene: TRBD1
v_gene: TRBV5-1

CDR3aa: CASSLDPPGQGWADTQYF
CDR3nt: TGCGCCAGCAGCTTGGACCCCCCGGGACAGGGTTGGGCAGATACGCAGTATTTT
j_gene: TRBJ2-3
abundance: -
d_gene: TRBD1
v_gene: TRBV5-1

CDR3aa: CASSSLAGGRGELFF
CDR3nt: TGTGCCAGCAGTTCCCTAGCGGGGGGCCGAGGGGAGCTGTTTTTT
j_gene: TRBJ2-2
abundance: -
d_gene: TRBD2
v_gene: TRBV5-5

CDR3aa: CASSRGTSGGTEQFF
CDR3nt: TGTGCCAGCAGTAGGGGGACTAGCGGGGGCACTGAGCAGTTCTTC
j_gene: TRBJ2-1
abundance: -
d_gene: TRBD2
v_gene: TRBV27

CDR3aa: CASSLGTGKTGELFF
CDR3nt: TGTGCCAGCAGCTTAGGGACAGGGAAGACCGGGGAGCTGTTTTTT
j_gene: TRBJ2-2
abundance: -
d_gene: TRBD1
v_gene: TRBV7-2

CDR3aa: CASSQVPITRVNQPQHF
CDR3nt: TGTGCCAGCAGCCAAGTCCCAATTACACGGGTCAATCAGCCCCAGCATTTT
j_gene: TRBJ1-5
abundance: -
d_gene: -
v_gene: TRBV14

CDR3aa: CASSLRTGDMGMNTEAFF
CDR3nt: TGTGCCAGCTCACTAAGGACAGGGGATATGGGTATGAACACTGAAGCTTTCTTT
j_gene: TRBJ1-1
abundance: -
d_gene: TRBD1
v_gene: TRBV18

CDR3aa: CASSQDGQSRLSSPLHF
CDR3nt: TGCGCCAGCAGCCAAGATGGGCAGAGCCGGCTGTCTTCACCCCTCCACTTT
j_gene: TRBJ1-6
abundance: -
d_gene: -
v_gene: TRBV4-1

CDR3aa: CATKKTGPSTDTQYF
CDR3nt: TGTGCCACTAAAAAGACGGGGCCGAGCACAGATACGCAGTATTTT
j_gene: TRBJ2-3
abundance: -
d_gene: -
v_gene: TRBV27

CDR3aa: CASSTANTEAFF
CDR3nt: TGTGCCAGCAGCACGGCGAACACTGAAGCTTTCTTT
j_gene: TRBJ1-1
abundance: -
d_gene: -
v_gene: TRBV21-1

CDR3aa: CAARGEVPPLHF
CDR3nt: TGTGCCGCAAGGGGAGAGGTTCCACCCCTCCACTTT
j_gene: TRBJ1-6
abundance: -
d_gene: -
v_gene: TRBV2

CDR3aa: CSARTGAASVVGYTF
CDR3nt: TGCAGCGCAAGGACAGGCGCGGCGTCCGTAGTAGGCTACACCTTC
j_gene: TRBJ1-2
abundance: -
d_gene: TRBD1
v_gene: TRBV29-1

CDR3aa: CASSASHSRWTDTQYF
CDR3nt: TGTGCCAGCAGCGCAAGCCACTCCCGGTGGACAGATACGCAGTATTTT
j_gene: TRBJ2-3
abundance: -
d_gene: -
v_gene: TRBV5-4

CDR3aa: CASSQDRNIANYGYTF
CDR3nt: TGTGCCAGCAGCCAAGATAGGAACATAGCTAACTATGGCTACACCTTC
j_gene: TRBJ1-2
abundance: few
d_gene: -
v_gene: TRBV14

CDR3aa: CASSVDRGRTGELFF
CDR3nt: TGCGCCAGCAGCGTAGACAGGGGGCGCACCGGGGAGCTGTTTTTT
j_gene: TRBJ2-2
abundance: once
d_gene: TRBD1
v_gene: TRBV5-1

CDR3aa: CASSLSGAEETQYF
CDR3nt: TGCGCCAGCAGCTTATCTGGGGCCGAAGAGACCCAGTACTTC
j_gene: TRBJ2-5
abundance: -
d_gene: -
v_gene: TRBV5-1

CDR3aa: CAWSYRDRGGETQYF
CDR3nt: TGTGCCTGGAGTTACCGGGACAGGGGTGGGGAGACCCAGTACTTC
j_gene: TRBJ2-5
abundance: -
d_gene: TRBD1
v_gene: TRBV30

CDR3aa: CASRDRVGYEQYF
CDR3nt: TGTGCCAGCAGGGACAGGGTGGGGTACGAGCAGTACTTC
j_gene: TRBJ2-7
abundance: -
d_gene: TRBD1
v_gene: TRBV2

CDR3aa: CASSSAGSNYGYTF
CDR3nt: TGTGCCAGCAGCTCTGCAGGATCTAACTATGGCTACACCTTC
j_gene: TRBJ1-2
abundance: -
d_gene: -
v_gene: TRBV7-9

CDR3aa: CASSLSQGADTYEQYF
CDR3nt: TGTGCCAGCAGTTTATCTCAAGGAGCGGACACCTACGAGCAGTACTTC
j_gene: TRBJ2-7
abundance: -
d_gene: -
v_gene: TRBV27

CDR3aa: CASSPNRFEQYF
CDR3nt: TGTGCCAGCAGCCCGAACAGGTTCGAGCAGTACTTC
j_gene: TRBJ2-7
abundance: -
d_gene: -
v_gene: TRBV5-4